This T cell receptor beta chain appears in the sequencing data of a study of cytomegalovirus exposure and HLA in healthy donors. Donors had nominal health at sampling but likely had unrecorded immune exposures. Regarding this clone: What it binds is not known.

Study-level points and caveats: Donor immune exposure was known only as CMV serostatus.

V shed 0 bases, J shed 14 bases, and the junction held 11 bases outside the gene matches. The CDR3 consists of 14 residues. CDR1 and CDR2 from the germline V gene are SGHDT and YYEEEE. PCR involved 60 Vbeta and 13 Jbeta primers. The protocol was immunoSEQ multiplex PCR, while the TCRdb copy is restricted to in-frame clones and leaves out a portion. This sample has tens of thousands of clones; 76% occur once, and the top ten carry around 3%. The receptor was isolated from a man aged 18 to 30 in good health and CMV-seronegative. This chain links TRBV5-6 with TRBJ1-2; 9 positions match TRBD1. The sequenced material came from PBMCs. The CDR3: CASSLGRLQGARTF. The CDR3 bases are TGTGCCAGCAGCTTGGGGCGGCTACAGGGGGCGCGGACCTTC.